The 16 T cell receptor beta chains below were found in one sample sequenced in a study of control samples from healthy donors and cancer patients. Using immunoSEQ multiplex PCR, the repertoire was profiled, and TCRdb retains in-frame clones only, with some absent. The sample contains about 150,000 clones, 85% to 90% of which appear only once. The source material was blood. The receptors were sampled from a man between 18 and 35 years old in good health.

A single count supports this clone. V and J are TRBV6-4 and TRBJ2-1; 9 nucleotides align to TRBD2. J lost 5 bases, V lost 0 bases, and 2 bases had no gene match. Germline CDR1 is MRHNA and CDR2 is SNTAGT. The CDR3 is 15 residues long. As DNA, the CDR3 is TGTGCCAGCAGTGACTCGCGGGGGGGTCACAATGAGCAGTTCTTC. Its protein is CASSDSRGGHNEQFF.

V gene TRBV11-1 combines with J gene TRBJ2-7; TRBD2 matches at 12 bases. Germline V gene data show CDR1 as SGHAT and CDR2 as FQDESV (reference sequence). V was clipped by 4 bases and J by 7 bases; unmatched bases: 5. This CDR3 region has 14 residues. CDR3 sequence: CASSWTSGAREQYF. CDR3 nucleotide sequence: TGTGCCAGCAGCTGGACTAGCGGGGCTCGGGAGCAGTACTTC.

V usage is TRBV5-1 and J usage is TRBJ2-5; D gene ambiguous. There are 14 residues in the CDR3. From germline, CDR1 is SGHRS and CDR2 YFSETQ. V was shortened by 0 bases and J by 1 base, with 7 bases between the two germline ends. CDR3 sequence reads: CASSLEGRQETQYF. DNA of the CDR3: TGCGCCAGCAGCTTGGAGGGCCGCCAAGAGACCCAGTACTTC.

The chain employs TRBV18 and TRBJ1-6; D may be TRBD1 (5 bases). V dropped 4 bases and J dropped 7 bases, with 11 bases sitting between them. The CDR3 consists of 14 residues. Germline CDR1 and CDR2: KGHSH and LQKENI. Here the CDR3 reads CASSLQGDNSPLHF. CDR3 nucleotide sequence: TGTGCCAGCTCACTTCAGGGTGACAATTCACCCCTCCACTTT.

The genes are TRBV5-1 and TRBJ2-1; tentative D call: TRBD2 (7 bases). Germline lookup yields CDR1 SGHRS and CDR2 YFSETQ. This CDR3 spans 17 amino acids. V dropped 0 bases and J dropped 7 bases, with 20 bases sitting between them. The CDR3 DNA follows: TGCGCCAGCAGCTTGGCGAAAGGGGGGGCCTCTGGAAATGAGCAGTTCTTC. Its protein is CASSLAKGGASGNEQFF.

The V and J genes are TRBV6-1 and TRBJ2-5; 7 bases map to TRBD2. CDR3 size: 13 residues. V lost 3 bases, J lost 2 bases, and 0 bases stayed unmatched. The germline V gene encodes CDR1 MNHNS and CDR2 SASEGT. CDR3 region: CASSDGGQETQYF. In DNA form, the CDR3 reads TGTGCCAGCAGTGACGGGGGGCAAGAGACCCAGTACTTC.

The chain has TRBV9 and TRBJ1-4; the D is unclear. The CDR3 loop spans 15 amino acids. Germline assignment: CDR1 SGDLS and CDR2 YYNGEE. The V gene lost 0 bases and the J gene lost 8 bases, with 14 bases spanning the gap. The CDR3: CASSVAVGLGEKLFF. The CDR3 DNA is TGTGCCAGCAGCGTAGCTGTTGGGCTCGGGGAAAAACTGTTTTTT.

The chain joins TRBV4-2 to TRBJ1-1; TRBD1 matches 9 bases. The germline V gene encodes CDR1 LGHNA and CDR2 YNFKEQ. CDR3 length equals 19 residues. With 0 bases clipped from V and 3 bases from J, the junction kept 14 bases outside the gene matches. The CDR3 region has the DNA TGTGCCAGCAGCCAAGATCTAGGAGAAACAGGGGGCTTCGACACTGAAGCTTTCTTT. It yields the protein CASSQDLGETGGFDTEAFF.

The chain joins TRBV18 to TRBJ2-5; a possible D gene is TRBD2 (6 bases). Trimming removed 4 bases from V and 10 bases from J, with 16 bases in between. The CDR3 sequence is 13 residues long. Per the germline V gene, CDR1 is KGHSH and CDR2 is LQKENI. The CDR3 here is CASSRDSQFDQYF. The CDR3 region has the DNA TGTGCCAGCTCACGGGACTCTCAATTTGACCAGTACTTC.

The gene calls are TRBV9 and TRBJ2-5; tentatively, D is TRBD2 (7 bases). Per germline, CDR1 SGDLS and CDR2 YYNGEE. The V end lost 0 bases, the J end lost 0 bases, and 9 bases lay between the germline ends. The CDR3 contains 15 residues. The CDR3 here is CASSVAGGHQETQYF. The CDR3 DNA sequence: TGTGCCAGCAGCGTAGCGGGGGGCCACCAAGAGACCCAGTACTTC.

This clone appeared a single time. The chain is built from TRBV30 and TRBJ2-2; 7 bases are a match to TRBD1. The CDR3 runs 13 residues. Germline V gives CDR1 GTSNPN, CDR2 SVGIG (reference sequence). V shed 0 bases and J 7 bases; nucleotides not matched to a gene: 2. The CDR3 coding sequence is TGTGCCTGGAGTGTACAGGGGAACGGGGAGCTGTTTTTT. This codes for CAWSVQGNGELFF.

The CDR3 here is CASSLVSSEGRVGYTF. The CDR3 DNA follows: TGTGCCAGCAGCTTAGTATCCAGTGAGGGTAGGGTCGGCTACACCTTC. V and J are TRBV7-9 and TRBJ1-2; D remains unclear. V dropped 1 base and J dropped 8 bases, with 20 bases sitting between them. Germline CDR1 SEHNR, CDR2 FQNEAQ (reference sequence). The CDR3 is made up of 16 amino acids. The whole variable domain, filled in from reference TRBV7-9 and TRBJ1-2, reads DTGVSQNPRHKITKRGQNVTFRCDPISEHNRLYWYRQTLGQGPEFLTYFQNEAQLEKSRLLSDRFSAERPKGSFSTLEIQRTEQGDSAMYLCASSLVSSEGRVGYTFGSGTRLTVV.

The chain links TRBV5-4 to TRBJ2-7; 12 bases fit TRBD1. After removal of 4 bases from V and 3 bases from J, the junction contained 8 bases not matched to a gene. The CDR3 runs to 16 residues. Germline CDR1 and CDR2: SGHNT and YYREEE (reference sequence). The CDR3 protein is CASSPRGQGAVYEQYF. The DNA for the CDR3 is TGTGCCAGCAGCCCGCGGGGACAGGGGGCTGTCTACGAGCAGTACTTC.

The V and J genes are TRBV7-2 and TRBJ1-4; no clear D gene. Germline V gives CDR1 SGHTA, CDR2 FQGNSA. Trimming pared 5 bases from V and 0 bases from J, leaving 7 bases between. This CDR3 spans 14 amino acids. CDR3 DNA: TGTGCCAGCAGCCGGTATGCAACTAATGAAAAACTGTTTTTT. It specifies CASSRYATNEKLFF.

The chain is built from TRBV25-1 and TRBJ2-7, with 8 bases identical to TRBD1. This CDR3 is 16 amino acids long. Germline trimming cut 7 bases from V and 5 bases from J; bases unmatched to any gene: 16. Per germline, CDR1 MGHDK and CDR2 SYGVNS. CDR3 amino acids: CASTTQPGQGPHEQYF. CDR3 nucleotide sequence: TGTGCCAGCACCACCCAGCCCGGACAGGGACCCCACGAGCAGTACTTC.

In its sample, this clone was seen a few times. The chain uses TRBV5-8 and TRBJ2-5; the D gene is possibly TRBD1 (5 bases). The germline V and J ends were trimmed by 1 base and 5 bases, with 12 bases remaining between them. The germline V gene has CDR1 SGHTS and CDR2 YDEGEE. The CDR3 contains 14 residues. In DNA form, the CDR3 reads TGTGCCAGCAGCTTGACCAGGGTGTTGGAGACCCAGTACTTC. Amino acid sequence: CASSLTRVLETQYF.